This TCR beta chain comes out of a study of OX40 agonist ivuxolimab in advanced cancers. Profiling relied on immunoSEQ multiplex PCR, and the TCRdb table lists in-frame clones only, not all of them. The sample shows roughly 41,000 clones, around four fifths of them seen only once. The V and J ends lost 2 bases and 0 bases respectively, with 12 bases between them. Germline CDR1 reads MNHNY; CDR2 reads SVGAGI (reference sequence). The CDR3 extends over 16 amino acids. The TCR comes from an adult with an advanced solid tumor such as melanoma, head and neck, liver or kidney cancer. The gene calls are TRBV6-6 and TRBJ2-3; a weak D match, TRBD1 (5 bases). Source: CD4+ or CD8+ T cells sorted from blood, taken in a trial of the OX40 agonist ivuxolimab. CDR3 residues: CASSYTQGSSTDTQYF. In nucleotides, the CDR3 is TGTGCCAGCAGTTACACCCAGGGAAGTAGCACAGATACGCAGTATTTT.